The 14 T cell receptor beta chains reported below all come from one sample, sequenced in a study of human CD8 memory T cell subsets. Scientists made TCR beta libraries using UMI-labeled 5' RACE. One entry per CDR3 protein, without DNA, is what TCRdb gives after re-calling the 5' RACE reads. Its table records approximately 9,300 distinct CDR3 sequences. The sequenced sample consisted of CD8+ stem-like memory T cells (TSCM and TCM) sorted from PBMCs. The subset was: stem-like memory CD8 T cells (TSTEM), CCR7+ PD-1- TIGIT-. The receptors stem from a human donor in good health.

The chain employs TRBV6-2 or TRBV6-3 and TRBJ2-3. The germline CDR1 and CDR2 sequences are MNHEY and SVGEGT. There are 13 residues in the CDR3. CDR3: CASSYFGTDTQYF.

The rearrangement joins TRBV7-6 to TRBJ2-7; TCRdb picks TRBD2, but there is no DNA to check that call. Germline CDR1 and CDR2: SGHVS and FNYEAQ. The CDR3 totals 13 residues. The chain's CDR3 is CASSPASVNEQYF. Using reference TRBV7-6 and TRBJ2-7 for the parts outside the CDR3, the full variable domain is GAGVSQSPRYKVTKRGQDVALRCDPISGHVSLYWYRQALGQGPEFLTYFNYEAQQDKSGLPNDRFSAERPEGSISTLTIQRTEQRDSAMYRCASSPASVNEQYFGPGTRLTVT.

The V gene is TRBV7-9, the J gene TRBJ2-7; the D gene TCRdb calls, TRBD1, cannot be checked with no DNA. The CDR3 has 14 amino acids. Germline lookup yields CDR1 SEHNR and CDR2 FQNEAQ (reference sequence). The CDR3 spells CASSWGTGDYEQYF. Full variable domain (remainder filled in from reference TRBV7-9 and TRBJ2-7): DTGVSQNPRHKITKRGQNVTFRCDPISEHNRLYWYRQTLGQGPEFLTYFQNEAQLEKSRLLSDRFSAERPKGSFSTLEIQRTEQGDSAMYLCASSWGTGDYEQYFGPGTRLTVT.

This chain connects TRBV12-3 or TRBV12-4 to TRBJ1-5. This CDR3 contains 13 residues. CDR3 loop: CASSRASNQPQHF.

This clonotype is classed as medium-sized by frequency. The chain carries TRBV7-6 and TRBJ2-1. This CDR3 has 15 amino acids. Germline loops: CDR1 SGHVS, CDR2 FNYEAQ. CDR3 amino acids: CASSLGLERRNEQFF.

Its frequency marks this clonotype as medium-sized. The rearrangement joins TRBV28 to TRBJ2-1. The CDR3 consists of 16 residues. Germline V gene data show CDR1 as MDHEN and CDR2 as SYDVKM. The CDR3 spells CASSLLLGWSYNEQFF.

The chain uses TRBV7-9 and TRBJ2-7; TCRdb names TRBD2, which stays unverified in the absence of DNA. This CDR3 is built from 15 residues. Germline assignment: CDR1 SEHNR and CDR2 FQNEAQ (reference sequence). CDR3 amino acids: CASSPRTSGKGEQYF.

The chain is built from TRBV7-8 and TRBJ2-1; TCRdb picks TRBD2, but there is no DNA to check that call. CDR3 length equals 16 residues. Germline assignment: CDR1 SGHVS and CDR2 FQNEAQ. The CDR3 here is CASSAPSGRASGEQFF.

This chain uses TRBV7-2 with TRBJ2-7; TCRdb calls TRBD1, which cannot be checked without DNA. The CDR3 is 15 residues long. Germline CDR1 is SGHTA and CDR2 is FQGNSA. The CDR3 sequence is CASSFGTLGAYEQYF.

The J gene is TRBJ2-3, the V gene TRBV10-3; there is no DNA to check the TCRdb D call of TRBD1. Germline V gene lookup returns CDR1 ENHRY and CDR2 SYGVKD. The CDR3 spans 18 residues. The CDR3 loop reads CAISGLGDGAISTDTQYF.

The chain joins TRBV6-4 to TRBJ2-7; TCRdb calls TRBD1, which cannot be checked without DNA. There are 12 residues in the CDR3. Germline values: CDR1 MRHNA, CDR2 SNTAGT. CDR3 sequence: CASRQGNCEQYF.

Considering frequency, this clonotype is medium-sized. This chain joins TRBV29-1 and TRBJ2-3; TCRdb selects TRBD1, and the lack of DNA leaves this call unchecked. CDR3 length equals 14 residues. Germline lookup yields CDR1 SQVTM and CDR2 ANQGSEA. CDR3 residues: CSVDPGPSTDTQYF.

This chain joins TRBV2 and TRBJ2-7; checking the TCRdb D call of TRBD1 is not possible without DNA. This CDR3 comprises 16 residues. Germline lookup yields CDR1 SNHLY and CDR2 FYNNEI. The CDR3 loop is CASSADSGENRLEQYF.

Judged by frequency, this clonotype is medium-sized. V and J are TRBV28 and TRBJ2-2. The germline V gene has CDR1 MDHEN and CDR2 SYDVKM. CDR3 length: 14 amino acids. CDR3 in amino acids: CASSFWESTGELFF.